Below, one T cell receptor beta chain is given with its context. This clone has just a few counts. Which antigen it targets is not known. The sample holds no much larger clone one base away, and base qualities are not on file. This record comes from a study of radiotherapy plus CTLA-4 blockade in lung cancer listed by TCRdb under 2018. For the study in its entirety: Among enrolled patients, approximately 19% had an objective response and approximately 30% reached disease control.

General study outcomes and caveats: Early dynamic changes in blood T cell clones, together with increased serum interferon-beta after radiation, were reported as the strongest predictors of response. After treatment with radiotherapy and ipilimumab, TCR clones that originated in tumors expanded in peripheral blood.

The library relied on the immunoSEQ multiplex PCR assay. Held by TCRdb, this immuneACCESS table contains in-frame sequences only and omits some clones. Under half of the omission traces to an unresolved V gene where checked; the cause of the rest is unknown. Counted in this sample were about 95,000 clones; approximately 78% of them appeared once. The top ten clonotypes cover 3% to 4% of the sample. In this study, focal radiation therapy paired with CTLA-4 blockade (ipilimumab) was tested in patients who had chemo-refractory metastatic non-small-cell lung cancer. The sequence derives from a human donor with non-small cell lung cancer who had a partial response to radiotherapy plus ipilimumab. The specimen comprised peripheral blood, sampled from a patient treated with radiotherapy plus ipilimumab.

The CDR3 here reads CASSSRVGNTEAFF. At the DNA level, the sequence is TGTGCCAGCAGCTCCAGGGTTGGGAACACTGAAGCTTTCTTT. The chain joins TRBV5-4 to TRBJ1-1; the best D guess is TRBD1, with 5 bases matching. V sheds 3 bases and J sheds 1 base, leaving 10 bases between their ends. Counted from cysteine to phenylalanine, this CDR3 has 14 amino acids. Only the CDR3 DNA stays, 42 bases, in frame from base 1. For CDR1 and CDR2, the germline V gene (reference sequence) lists SGHNT and YYREEE.